This T cell receptor beta chain was recorded in a study of brain metastases from non-small cell lung cancer. Findings of the study overall: Expanded T-cell clones appeared in approximately 67% of brain metastases over primaries. Paired brain metastases and primary tumors largely shared TCR repertoires. Fewer infiltrating T cells were found in brain metastases than primaries.

The protocol was immunoSEQ multiplex PCR, while the TCRdb copy is restricted to in-frame clones and leaves out a portion. The sample includes approximately 2,800 clones, roughly 88% of them seen just once. On this clone: The antigen remains unidentified.

The junction had 12 bases not matched to a gene; V was cut back by 6 bases and J by 4 bases. The CDR3 length is 18 residues. Germline V CDR1 and CDR2: MNHEY, SMNVEV (reference sequence). This chain uses TRBV27 with TRBJ2-6; 10 nucleotides align to TRBD1. This receptor was taken from a donor aged 40 or over with non-small cell lung cancer. What was sequenced was primary lung tumor tissue. The CDR3 is CASSSVGQGLSGANVLTF. The CDR3 bases are TGTGCCAGCAGCTCAGTGGGACAGGGGCTATCCGGGGCCAACGTCCTGACTTTC.